A selection of T cell receptor beta chains follows, all from one sample in a study of T cells in Graves' hyperthyroidism and ophthalmopathy. TCRdb passed the multiplex PCR reads through MiXCR, listing each CDR3 protein once. Among roughly 710,000 distinct CDR3 sequences, roughly a third were seen once, and the ten largest hold 31%. The sequencing sample was made of blood. The receptors originated from a woman aged 40 to 50 with Graves' hyperthyroidism. The CDR3 runs from the conserved cysteine through the conserved F or W. D genes are given only for firm matches. The size field is filled for only some rows; it gives once, few, many or a size class.

.,.,TRBV6-2/TRBV6-3,TRBJ2-7,CASSWGNEQYF,TGTGCCAGCAGTTGGGGAAATGAGCAGTACTTC
few,.,TRBV12-3/TRBV12-4,TRBJ2-2,CASNGVSGTGELFF,TGTGCCAGCAACGGAGTTTCTGGGACCGGGGAGCTGTTTTTT
.,.,TRBV20-1,TRBJ1-4,CSATPGDREKLFF,TGCAGTGCCACCCCAGGGGATCGCGAAAAACTGTTTTTT
many,.,TRBV2,TRBJ1-3,CASIQELSGNTIYF,TGTGCCAGCATCCAGGAGCTCTCCGGAAACACCATATATTTT
many,.,TRBV10-3,TRBJ1-2,CAISEAGGNYGYTF,TGTGCCATCAGTGAGGCGGGGGGCAACTATGGCTACACCTTC
many,.,TRBV7-9,TRBJ1-2,CASSRDPRYTF,TGTGCCAGCAGTAGAGACCCACGCTACACCTTC
few,TRBD2,TRBV7-8,TRBJ2-5,CASSLAPFSGTKTQYF,TGTGCCAGCAGCTTAGCCCCCTTTAGCGGGACGAAGACCCAGTACTTC
.,TRBD1,TRBV10-3,TRBJ2-2,CASSGEGAGTGELFF,TGTGCCAGCAGTGGAGAGGGGGCCGGCACCGGGGAGCTGTTTTTT
few,TRBD2,TRBV7-9,TRBJ2-2,CASSFVAGEVRRELFF,TGTGCCAGCAGCTTCGTAGCGGGAGAAGTACGGCGGGAGCTGTTTTTT
.,TRBD1,TRBV7-2,TRBJ1-4,CASSLVWTGKEKLFF,TGTGCCAGCAGCTTAGTCTGGACAGGGAAGGAAAAACTGTTTTTT
once,.,TRBV20-1,TRBJ2-2,CSARVGRGTYTGELFF,TGCAGTGCTAGAGTGGGACGGGGGACATACACCGGGGAGCTGTTTTTT
.,TRBD2,TRBV6-2/TRBV6-3,TRBJ2-7,CGSGTSDYEQYF,TGTGGAAGCGGGACGTCTGACTACGAGCAGTACTTC
once,.,TRBV2,TRBJ2-1,CATRDYNEQFF,TGTGCCACCCGGGACTACAATGAGCAGTTCTTC
.,.,TRBV6-5,TRBJ2-5,CASSYSTGQQETQYF,TGTGCCAGCAGTTACTCGACAGGACAGCAAGAGACCCAGTACTTC
once,.,TRBV6-5,TRBJ1-1,CASSQISGPREAFF,TGTGCCAGCAGTCAGATTTCGGGACCGCGCGAAGCTTTCTTT
.,.,TRBV9,TRBJ1-5,CASSEGINQPQHF,TGTGCCAGCAGCGAGGGGATAAATCAGCCCCAGCATTTT
few,.,TRBV19,TRBJ2-1,CASSRRGNEQFF,TGTGCCAGTAGTAGGCGGGGAAATGAGCAGTTCTTC
few,.,TRBV5-1,TRBJ1-6,CASSRSENYNSPLHF,TGCGCCAGCAGCCGCTCAGAGAACTATAATTCACCCCTCCACTTT
many,.,TRBV29-1,TRBJ1-2,CSVARGNSWGYGYTF,TGCAGCGTTGCGAGGGGGAACAGTTGGGGCTATGGCTACACCTTC
few,.,TRBV19,TRBJ1-3,CASSRQLSGNTIYF,TGTGCCAGTAGTAGACAACTCTCTGGAAACACCATATATTTT
.,.,TRBV10-3,TRBJ2-6,CAITDGANVLTF,TGCGCCATCACCGATGGGGCCAACGTCCTGACTTTC
once,.,TRBV6-5,TRBJ2-6,CASSYAGTAFSGANILTF,TGTGCCAGCAGTTACGCGGGGACAGCGTTCTCTGGGGCCAACATCCTGACTTTC
.,TRBD1,TRBV20-1,TRBJ2-1,CSARGPGQVRHEQFF,TGCAGTGCGAGGGGGCCGGGACAGGTTAGGCATGAGCAGTTCTTC
few,TRBD2,TRBV7-2,TRBJ2-7,CASSSGAGEEQYF,TGTGCCAGCAGCTCCGGGGCGGGGGAGGAGCAGTACTTC
many,TRBD1,TRBV5-6,TRBJ1-6,CASSGTGGSSPLHF,TGTGCCAGCAGCGGGACAGGGGGATCTTCACCCCTCCACTTT
.,.,TRBV4-1,TRBJ1-4,CASTTLSEGTEKLFF,TGCGCCAGCACCACGCTATCTGAGGGAACTGAAAAACTGTTTTTT
.,.,TRBV7-8,TRBJ1-5,CASSQGNAYQPQHF,TGTGCCAGCAGCCAAGGAAACGCGTATCAGCCCCAGCATTTT
.,TRBD1,TRBV11-2,TRBJ2-2,CASSHGQGRTGELFF,TGTGCCAGCAGCCATGGACAGGGTCGCACCGGGGAGCTGTTTTTT
many,TRBD2,TRBV7-2,TRBJ2-7,CASSLGRVSYEQYF,TGTGCCAGCAGCCTTGGGAGGGTTTCCTACGAGCAGTACTTC
.,.,TRBV20-1,TRBJ1-5,CSARWSGGGQPQHF,TGCAGTGCTAGATGGTCGGGGGGTGGGCAGCCCCAGCATTTT
.,.,TRBV7-3,TRBJ1-4,CASSYRVRDRGGEKLFF,TGTGCCAGCAGCTACCGGGTCAGGGATCGAGGAGGCGAAAAACTGTTTTTT
.,.,TRBV11-2,TRBJ2-7,CASSLAGENYDQYF,TGTGCCAGCAGTTTAGCAGGGGAGAACTACGATCAGTACTTC
many,.,TRBV15,TRBJ1-2,CATSRDIDGNLGYTF,TGTGCCACCAGCAGAGATATCGACGGAAATTTAGGCTACACCTTC
few,.,TRBV10-3,TRBJ2-7,CASSLGTPAYEQYF,TGTGCCAGCAGTTTAGGGACCCCCGCCTACGAGCAGTACTTC
few,TRBD2,TRBV20-1,TRBJ2-7,CSAGSAGRSYEQYF,TGCAGTGCTGGATCAGCGGGGCGATCCTACGAGCAGTACTTC
many,.,TRBV9,TRBJ2-7,CASSAGGFSYEQYF,TGTGCCAGCAGCGCAGGGGGGTTCTCCTACGAGCAGTACTTC
many,.,TRBV6-5,TRBJ1-1,CASSYSRMNTEAFF,TGTGCCAGCAGTTACTCAAGGATGAACACTGAAGCTTTCTTT
few,TRBD2,TRBV6-5,TRBJ2-5,CASSYQRGEETQYF,TGTGCCAGCAGTTACCAGCGGGGGGAAGAGACCCAGTACTTC
.,.,TRBV7-3,TRBJ2-1,CASNLAEWDNEQFF,TGTGCCAGCAACTTAGCGGAGTGGGACAATGAGCAGTTCTTC
once,.,TRBV24-1,TRBJ1-5,CATSSQNGNNQPQHF,TGTGCCACCAGCAGCCAAAACGGCAACAATCAGCCCCAGCATTTT
many,.,TRBV7-6,TRBJ2-7,CASSSTPTSYEQYF,TGTGCCAGCAGCTCCACTCCAACAAGCTACGAGCAGTACTTC
.,.,TRBV6-2/TRBV6-3,TRBJ2-7,CASSPSAPPREQYF,TGTGCCAGCAGCCCCTCCGCCCCCCCCCGCGAGCAGTACTTC
few,TRBD1,TRBV19,TRBJ1-5,CASSPRGIAGGYSNQPQHF,TGTGCCAGTAGCCCTAGGGGCATCGCAGGGGGCTATAGCAATCAGCCCCAGCATTTT
few,TRBD1,TRBV28,TRBJ2-7,CASSLGGTGEYEQYF,TGTGCCAGCAGTTTAGGCGGGACAGGGGAATACGAGCAGTACTTC
many,.,TRBV2,TRBJ1-4,CASSEWARKLFF,TGTGCCAGCAGTGAGTGGGCCAGAAAACTGTTTTTT
few,TRBD1,TRBV12-3/TRBV12-4,TRBJ2-7,CASSYDPQGQDYYEQYF,TGTGCCAGCAGTTACGATCCCCAGGGACAGGATTACTACGAGCAGTACTTC
.,.,TRBV6-6,TRBJ1-4,CASSLPQGNEKLFF,TGTGCCAGCAGTTTACCACAGGGTAATGAAAAACTGTTTTTT
few,.,TRBV20-1,TRBJ1-5,CSAIPGRHQPQHF,TGCAGTGCTATACCCGGGAGACATCAGCCCCAGCATTTT
many,TRBD1,TRBV29-1,TRBJ2-2,CSVREGANTGELFF,TGCAGCGTGAGAGAGGGGGCCAACACCGGGGAGCTGTTTTTT
many,TRBD1,TRBV11-1,TRBJ2-5,CARQPRTGEETQYF,TGTGCCAGACAGCCGAGGACAGGGGAAGAGACCCAGTACTTC
many,.,TRBV9,TRBJ1-1,CASSEQQGQNTEAFF,TGTGCCAGCAGCGAGCAACAGGGACAGAACACTGAAGCTTTCTTT
once,TRBD2,TRBV19,TRBJ2-5,CASTSSAGGQECQYF,TGTGCCAGTACCTCAAGTGCGGGGGGTCAAGAGTGCCAGTACTTC
.,TRBD2,TRBV24-1,TRBJ2-7,CATSETPREGSYEQYF,TGTGCCACCAGTGAGACACCAAGGGAGGGCTCCTACGAGCAGTACTTC
many,.,TRBV24-1,TRBJ1-5,CATSGGLSLNGQPQHF,TGTGCCACCAGTGGAGGTTTGAGCCTCAACGGGCAGCCCCAGCATTTT
.,.,TRBV20-1,TRBJ2-2,CSAGKQGTGELFF,TGCAGTGCTGGCAAACAGGGCACCGGGGAGCTGTTTTTT
few,TRBD2,TRBV10-1,TRBJ2-2,CASSEEGTSGSKTEAGELFF,TGCGCCAGCAGTGAGGAAGGGACTAGCGGGAGTAAAACGGAAGCCGGGGAGCTGTTTTTT
many,.,TRBV12-3/TRBV12-4,TRBJ1-2,CASSPPNRYYGYTF,TGTGCCAGCAGTCCACCAAACAGATACTATGGCTACACCTTC
few,.,TRBV10-3,TRBJ2-2,CASSFSTVDANTGELFF,TGTGCCAGCAGTTTCTCGACTGTGGACGCGAACACCGGGGAGCTGTTTTTT
.,.,TRBV19,TRBJ1-2,CASSMRDGANYGYTF,TGTGCCAGTAGTATGAGGGACGGCGCTAACTATGGCTACACCTTC